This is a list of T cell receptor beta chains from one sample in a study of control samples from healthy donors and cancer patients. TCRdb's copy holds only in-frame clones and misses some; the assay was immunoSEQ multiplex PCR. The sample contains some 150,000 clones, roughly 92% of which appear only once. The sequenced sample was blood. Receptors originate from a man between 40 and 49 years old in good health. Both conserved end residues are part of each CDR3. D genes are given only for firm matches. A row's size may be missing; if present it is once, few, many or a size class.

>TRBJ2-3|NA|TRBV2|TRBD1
CASRDPGQGITDTQYF
TGTGCCAGCAGGGATCCGGGACAGGGTATCACAGATACGCAGTATTTT
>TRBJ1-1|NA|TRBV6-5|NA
CASSYSISRDGAFF
TGTGCCAGCAGTTACTCGATAAGCCGGGATGGAGCTTTCTTT
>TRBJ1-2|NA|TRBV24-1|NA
CATSRTEFNYGYTF
TGTGCCACCAGCAGGACAGAGTTTAACTATGGCTACACCTTC
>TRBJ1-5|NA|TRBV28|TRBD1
CASSSTGTVNQPQHF
TGTGCCAGCAGCTCCACCGGGACAGTCAATCAGCCCCAGCATTTT
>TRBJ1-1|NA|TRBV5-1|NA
CASSLEGVVNTEAFF
TGCGCCAGCAGCTTGGAGGGGGTGGTGAACACTGAAGCTTTCTTT
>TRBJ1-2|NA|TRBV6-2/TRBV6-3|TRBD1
CASSPGTGYGYTF
TGTGCCAGCAGCCCCGGGACAGGATATGGCTACACCTTC
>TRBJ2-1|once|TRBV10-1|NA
CASSESGDYDEQFF
TGCGCCAGCAGTGAGTCGGGGGATTACGATGAGCAGTTCTTC
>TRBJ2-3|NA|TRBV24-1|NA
CATSDYDTQYF
TGTGCCACCAGTGACTACGATACGCAGTATTTT
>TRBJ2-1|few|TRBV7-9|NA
CASSFLAESRVFF
TGTGCCAGCAGCTTTTTAGCGGAATCGAGGGTGTTCTTC
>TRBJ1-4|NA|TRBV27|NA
CASSLYAGIAPTNEKLFF
TGTGCCAGCAGTTTATACGCCGGGATCGCTCCAACTAATGAAAAACTGTTTTTT
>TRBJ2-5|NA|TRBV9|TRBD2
CASSFSGTQETQYF
TGTGCCAGCAGCTTTAGCGGGACTCAGGAGACCCAGTACTTC
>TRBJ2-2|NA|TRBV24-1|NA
CATRPSEQGLTGELFF
TGTGCCACCAGGCCTTCCGAGCAGGGATTAACCGGGGAGCTGTTTTTT
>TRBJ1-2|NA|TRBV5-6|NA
CASSFGVPWSNYGYTF
TGTGCCAGCAGCTTTGGAGTCCCATGGTCTAACTATGGCTACACCTTC
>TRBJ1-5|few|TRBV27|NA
CASSLKSGNQPQHF
TGTGCCAGCAGTTTAAAGTCCGGGAATCAGCCCCAGCATTTT
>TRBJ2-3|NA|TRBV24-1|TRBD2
CATSDYSGGFPPTDTQYF
TGTGCCACCAGTGACTACAGCGGGGGCTTCCCCCCCACAGATACGCAGTATTTT
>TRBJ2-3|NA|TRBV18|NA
CASSPPALHTDTQYF
TGTGCCAGCTCACCACCGGCGCTTCATACAGATACGCAGTATTTT
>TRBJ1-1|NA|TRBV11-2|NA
CASSLAAGLNTEAFF
TGTGCCAGCAGCTTGGCAGCCGGCCTGAACACTGAAGCTTTCTTT